These 26 T cell receptor beta chains originate from one sample sequenced in a study of cytomegalovirus exposure and HLA in healthy donors (dated by TCRdb to 2015 to 2018). The library was generated by the immunoSEQ multiplex PCR assay. TCRdb limited this immuneACCESS table to in-frame rearrangements with V and J called. A share of clones is missing; checked studies link under half to unresolved V genes, and the rest is unexplained. Present in this sample are some 86,000 clones, more than 85% of which were seen just once. 3.6% of the sample goes to the ten largest clones. Specimen: PBMCs. These receptors were collected from a young woman in good health and CMV-seronegative.

The V call is TRBV15, the J call TRBJ2-7; weak D call: TRBD1 (7 bases). V lost 3 bases and J lost 1, with 13 bases in between. The CDR3 is 15 amino acids. Looked up from germline, CDR1 is LNHNV and CDR2 is YYDKDF (reference sequence). CDR3 sequence: CATSRKGAGSYEQYF. The CDR3 bases are TGTGCCACCAGCAGGAAGGGGGCGGGGTCCTACGAGCAGTACTTC.

The genes are TRBV11-2 and TRBJ2-3; no clear D gene. The germline CDR1 and CDR2 sequences are SGHAT and FQNNGV. The length of the CDR3 is 12 residues. Trimming cost V 1 base and J 5 bases, with 4 bases left between them. CDR3 amino acids: CASSLAQDTQYF. Written as DNA, the CDR3 is TGTGCCAGCAGCTTAGCCCAAGATACGCAGTATTTT.

V gene TRBV2 combines with J gene TRBJ1-5; 9 nucleotides line up with TRBD1. There are 17 residues in the CDR3. Germline V gene lookup returns CDR1 SNHLY and CDR2 FYNNEI. With V trimmed by 6 bases and J by 6 bases, 15 bases remained unmatched. The CDR3 here is CASSQLQGAVEGQPQHF. In nucleotides, the CDR3 is TGTGCCAGCAGCCAACTACAGGGGGCTGTAGAAGGTCAGCCCCAGCATTTT. Full variable domain (rest looked up from reference TRBV2 and TRBJ1-5): EPEVTQTPSHQVTQMGQEVILRCVPISNHLYFYWYRQILGQKVEFLVSFYNNEISEKSEIFDDQFSVERPDGSNFTLKIRSTKLEDSAMYFCASSQLQGAVEGQPQHFGDGTRLSIL.

The chain is built from TRBV9 and TRBJ2-1; 9 bases line up with TRBD2. Germline CDR1 is SGDLS and CDR2 is YYNGEE. The CDR3 extends over 14 amino acids. After removal of 3 bases from V and 9 bases from J, the junction contained 7 bases not matched to a gene. In DNA form, the CDR3 reads TGTGCCAGCAGCGCGCGTAGCGGGGGTACTGAGCAGTTCTTC. It yields the protein CASSARSGGTEQFF.

This chain links TRBV28 with TRBJ2-1; 10 bases are shared with TRBD1. V trimming: 4 bases; J trimming: 6 bases; junction bases outside the gene matches: 12. In germline, CDR1 is MDHEN, CDR2 SYDVKM. This CDR3 has 17 residues. CDR3 sequence: CASSSIMTGGAINEQFF. CDR3 DNA sequence: TGTGCCAGCAGTTCGATCATGACAGGGGGCGCAATCAATGAGCAGTTCTTC.

V is TRBV27 and J is TRBJ2-2; the D gene could be TRBD1 or TRBD2 (11 bases each). The germline CDR1 and CDR2 sequences are MNHEY and SMNVEV (reference sequence). This CDR3 contains 23 residues. V was shortened by 4 bases and J by 4 bases, with 37 bases between the two germline ends. The CDR3 spells CASSSEDRGQVAGGLGVTGELFF. In nucleotides, the CDR3 is TGTGCCAGCAGTTCAGAGGACAGGGGGCAGGTAGCGGGAGGGCTTGGGGTCACCGGGGAGCTGTTTTTT.

The V and J genes are TRBV4-1 and TRBJ1-6; TRBD1 matches 7 bases. This CDR3 is built from 18 residues. V was pared by 1 base and J by 0 bases, with 6 bases of the junction left unmatched. The germline gives CDR1 MGHRA, CDR2 YSYEKL. CDR3 sequence: CASSQARGRDSYNSPLHF. The DNA of the CDR3 is TGCGCCAGCAGCCAAGCGAGGGGGCGCGACTCCTATAATTCACCCCTCCACTTT.

This chain connects TRBV27 to TRBJ1-1; 8 nucleotides align to TRBD1. The CDR3 is 15 amino acids. V was clipped by 6 bases and J by 4 bases; unmatched bases: 10. Germline CDR1 is MNHEY and CDR2 is SMNVEV (reference sequence). The CDR3 reads CASSPPQGAATEAFF. The CDR3 nucleotides read TGTGCCAGCAGCCCACCGCAGGGGGCTGCCACTGAAGCTTTCTTT.

The V and J genes are TRBV28 and TRBJ2-6; TRBD1 might be the D (5 bases). Trimming removed 3 bases from V and 0 bases from J, with 21 bases in between. This CDR3 has 20 residues. CDR1 is MDHEN, CDR2 SYDVKM, per germline. The CDR3 DNA reads as TGTGCCAGCAGTTTCCCCCTACTCCAGGACAACGACTCTGGGGCCAACGTCCTGACTTTC. This gives the protein CASSFPLLQDNDSGANVLTF.

The chain carries TRBV4-2 and TRBJ2-3; 13 bases are shared with TRBD2. CDR1 is LGHNA, CDR2 YNFKEQ, per germline. J was trimmed by 4 bases and V by 1 base; bases with no gene match: 2. The CDR3 totals 16 residues. The CDR3 DNA follows: TGTGCCAGCAGCCAAGTAACTAGCGGGGGGGCAGATACGCAGTATTTT. Protein sequence: CASSQVTSGGADTQYF.

A single count supports this clone. The V and J genes are TRBV28 and TRBJ2-7; 9 positions agree with TRBD1. V trimming: 8 bases; J trimming: 5 bases; junction bases outside the gene matches: 7. The CDR3 spans 13 residues. Looked up from germline, CDR1 is MDHEN and CDR2 is SYDVKM. The CDR3 DNA is TGTGCCAGCCTGGACAGGGGCTCGGACGAGCAGTACTTC. Protein sequence: CASLDRGSDEQYF.

The chain carries TRBV5-1 and TRBJ1-4, with D hard to call. The CDR3 extends over 14 amino acids. Germline-derived CDR1 and CDR2 are SGHRS and YFSETQ. Trimming left V 1 base short and J 8 bases short, with 12 bases between. The chain's CDR3 is CASSLLGLGEKLFF. In nucleotides, the CDR3 is TGCGCCAGCAGCTTGTTAGGACTCGGGGAAAAACTGTTTTTT.

This clone has just one count. The chain links TRBV5-6 to TRBJ2-1, with TRBD2 identical over 15 bases. CDR1 SGHDT and CDR2 YYEEEE come from the germline V gene. The V segment lost 0 bases and the J segment 12 bases; nucleotides outside the gene matches: 4. This CDR3 is 15 amino acids long. CDR3 amino acids: CASSLGGTSGRLQFF. The CDR3 coding sequence is TGTGCCAGCAGCTTGGGAGGGACTAGCGGGAGGTTGCAGTTCTTC.

The chain uses TRBV9 and TRBJ2-3; 9 bases are a match to TRBD1. The CDR3 is 15 amino acids. Per the germline V gene, CDR1 is SGDLS and CDR2 is YYNGEE. Trimming at V came to 2 bases and at J to 3 bases, leaving 4 bases not matched to a gene. Here the CDR3 reads CASSVGTGITDTQYF. In DNA, the CDR3 is TGTGCCAGCAGCGTGGGGACAGGGATAACAGATACGCAGTATTTT.

This clone came up a few times. The chain employs TRBV25-1 and TRBJ1-6, with 7 nucleotides matching TRBD1. Germline CDR1 reads MGHDK; CDR2 reads SYGVNS. This CDR3 region has 15 residues. The ends lost 5 bases at V and 10 bases at J; junction bases unmatched: 11. CDR3 region: CASSLNRGTGSPLHF. The CDR3 DNA is TGTGCCAGCAGTCTAAACAGGGGAACGGGGTCACCCCTCCACTTT.

The CDR3 reads CASPRSGLAGVYQETQYF. The CDR3 DNA follows: TGTGCCAGCCCCCGATCGGGACTAGCGGGGGTGTACCAAGAGACCCAGTACTTC. The chain has TRBV2 and TRBJ2-5; TRBD2 matches 14 bases. The CDR3 totals 18 residues. J lost 0 bases, V lost 8 bases, and 11 bases had no gene match. Germline V lookup: CDR1 SNHLY, CDR2 FYNNEI.

The chain joins TRBV13 to TRBJ2-1; 16 bases are shared with TRBD2. The CDR3 contains 20 residues. In germline, CDR1 is PRHDT, CDR2 FYEKMQ (reference sequence). The J segment lost 4 bases and the V segment lost 4 bases, leaving 13 bases of the junction unmatched. CDR3 sequence: CASSSSQGLAGGVGYNEQFF. The CDR3 coding sequence is TGTGCCAGCAGCTCCAGCCAGGGACTAGCGGGAGGGGTTGGTTACAATGAGCAGTTCTTC.

The rearrangement links TRBV12-5 to TRBJ1-1; D possibly corresponds to TRBD1 (5 bases). The CDR3 spans 15 residues. CDR1 and CDR2 (germline): LGHNT, FRNRAP. Trimming took off 0 bases at V and 3 bases at J, with 11 bases between the two ends. The CDR3 sequence: CASGLVLGTYTEAFF. The CDR3 DNA follows: TGTGCTAGTGGTTTGGTTCTGGGGACTTACACTGAAGCTTTCTTT.

The chain joins TRBV4-2 to TRBJ1-2, with a tentative D call TRBD1 (6 bases). Trimming left V 0 bases short and J 4 bases short, with 9 bases between. Looked up from germline, CDR1 is LGHNA and CDR2 is YNFKEQ. This CDR3 has 14 amino acids. CDR3 DNA: TGTGCCAGCAGCCAAGAGACAGGCCCCTATGGCTACACCTTC. This codes for CASSQETGPYGYTF.

CDR3 nucleotide sequence: TGTGCCAGCAGTAATGGGGGCGCGGCTGGGGGCTACACCTTC. Protein sequence: CASSNGGAAGGYTF. This sequence joins TRBV28 and TRBJ1-2, with D perhaps matching TRBD1 (6 bases). The CDR3 runs to 14 residues. The V and J ends lost 5 bases and 8 bases respectively, with 18 bases between them. CDR1 is MDHEN and CDR2 is SYDVKM in the germline V gene.

The V gene is TRBV29-1, the J gene TRBJ2-3, with TRBD1 as a possible D gene (6 bases). CDR3 length: 16 amino acids. Looked up from germline, CDR1 is SQVTM and CDR2 is ANQGSEA. Between the trimmed V and J ends, which lost 4 bases and 4 bases, there was a span of 21 bases. CDR3 residues: CSVGGDPLQGSDTQYF. CDR3 bases: TGCAGCGTTGGCGGAGACCCGCTACAGGGTTCAGATACGCAGTATTTT.

The chain joins TRBV18 to TRBJ2-6; 12 bases line up with TRBD1. Germline loops: CDR1 KGHSH, CDR2 LQKENI. V dropped 3 bases and J dropped 2; count of bases not matched to a gene: 5. This CDR3 has 18 amino acids. The CDR3 region has the DNA TGTGCCAGCTCACCGGGACAGGGGGCGCATCCTGGGGCCAACGTCCTGACTTTC. This codes for CASSPGQGAHPGANVLTF.

This rearrangement joins TRBV28 to TRBJ1-2, with D tentatively TRBD1 (6 bases). The CDR3 loop spans 13 amino acids. Germline loops: CDR1 MDHEN, CDR2 SYDVKM. The CDR3 protein is CVVTDSPYYGYTF. DNA for the CDR3: TGTGTGGTTACGGACAGTCCATACTATGGCTACACCTTC.

The chain carries TRBV7-2 and TRBJ1-2, with D possibly matching TRBD1 (5 bases). This CDR3 is 13 amino acids long. Trimming left V 3 bases short and J 4 bases short, with 9 bases between. CDR1 and CDR2 from the germline V gene are SGHTA and FQGNSA. The CDR3 sequence: CASSLNTGYGYTF. For the CDR3, the DNA is TGTGCCAGCAGCTTGAACACAGGCTATGGCTACACCTTC.

The chain carries TRBV7-2 and TRBJ2-5; tentative D call: TRBD2 (6 bases). Germline-derived CDR1 and CDR2 are SGHTA and FQGNSA. The CDR3 runs to 15 residues. Trimming took 1 base from V and 0 from J, leaving 9 bases between them. CDR3 amino acids: CASSLGIADQETQYF. The CDR3 DNA follows: TGTGCCAGCAGCTTAGGTATAGCGGACCAAGAGACCCAGTACTTC.

V is TRBV25-1 and J is TRBJ1-1; 7 bases line up with TRBD1. This CDR3 has 14 amino acids. The trim removed 6 bases at V and 5 bases at J, leaving 9 bases unmatched. Per the germline V gene, CDR1 is MGHDK and CDR2 is SYGVNS. CDR3 in amino acids: CASRLRDSYTEAFF. CDR3 in DNA: TGTGCCAGCAGACTCCGGGACAGCTATACTGAAGCTTTCTTT.